This TCR beta chain was identified during a study of beta chain features in type 1 diabetes. The authors reverse transcribed all of the isolated RNA, so sequencing captured expressed TCRB transcripts. The table came from immunoSEQ multiplex PCR; TCRdb's copy has only in-frame clones and leaves some out. The top ten hold around 0.02% of the sample, which has over 700,000 clones, roughly 17% seen once. Every single donor gave one heparinised blood draw, and these averaged around 0.12 L. Study-level results: VDJ junctions from patients with type 1 diabetes contained fewer insertions and more deletions.

This clone turned up a few times. Its antigen is not identified. Germline V lookup: CDR1 LNHDA, CDR2 SQIVND (reference sequence). V lost 3 bases to trimming and J lost 9 bases; unmatched junction nucleotides: 5. The CDR3 runs 13 residues. The rearrangement links TRBV19 to TRBJ2-1, with 7 bases matching TRBD2. This clonotype was obtained from a woman aged 18-30 years in good health. The sequenced sample consisted of naive CD4+ T cells from blood. The CDR3 region is CASSMGGRTEQFF. CDR3 coding DNA: TGTGCCAGTAGTATGGGCGGGAGAACTGAGCAGTTCTTC.